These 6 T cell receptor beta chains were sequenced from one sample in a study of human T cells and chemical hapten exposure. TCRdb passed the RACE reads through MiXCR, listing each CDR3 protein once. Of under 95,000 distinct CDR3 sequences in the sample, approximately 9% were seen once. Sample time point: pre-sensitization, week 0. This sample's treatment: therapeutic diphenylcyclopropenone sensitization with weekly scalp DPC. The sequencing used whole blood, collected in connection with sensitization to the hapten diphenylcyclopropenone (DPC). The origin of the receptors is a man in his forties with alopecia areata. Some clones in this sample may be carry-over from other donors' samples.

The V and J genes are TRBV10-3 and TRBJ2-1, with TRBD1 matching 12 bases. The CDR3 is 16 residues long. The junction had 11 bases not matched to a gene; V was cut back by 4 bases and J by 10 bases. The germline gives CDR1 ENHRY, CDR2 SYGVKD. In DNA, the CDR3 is TGTGCCATCAGTGCGGGGGACAGGGGGCGTGGAGGGGAGCAGTTCTTC. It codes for CAISAGDRGRGGEQFF.

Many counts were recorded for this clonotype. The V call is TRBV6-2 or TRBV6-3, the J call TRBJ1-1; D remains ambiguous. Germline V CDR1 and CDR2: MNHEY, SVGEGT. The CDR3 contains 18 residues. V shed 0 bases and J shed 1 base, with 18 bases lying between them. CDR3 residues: CASSYSSYPYQRNTEAFF. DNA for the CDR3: TGTGCCAGCAGTTACTCGTCTTATCCATACCAGAGGAACACTGAAGCTTTCTTT.

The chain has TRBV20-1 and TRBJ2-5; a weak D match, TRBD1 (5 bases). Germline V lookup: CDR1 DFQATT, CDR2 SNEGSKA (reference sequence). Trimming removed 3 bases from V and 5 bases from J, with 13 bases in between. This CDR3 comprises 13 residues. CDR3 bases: TGCAGTGCTAGCCTCCAGGGAACGGAGACCCAGTACTTC. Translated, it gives CSASLQGTETQYF.

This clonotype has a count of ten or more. The CDR3 DNA follows: TGTGCCAGCAGACAGGGACTAGCGGGAGAAGATACGCAGTATTTT. The encoded protein is CASRQGLAGEDTQYF. This chain links TRBV11-2 with TRBJ2-3, with TRBD2 matching 14 bases. The CDR3 contains 15 residues. Germline V gene data show CDR1 as SGHAT and CDR2 as FQNNGV. Trimming cost V 6 bases and J 5 bases; bases outside gene matches: 4.

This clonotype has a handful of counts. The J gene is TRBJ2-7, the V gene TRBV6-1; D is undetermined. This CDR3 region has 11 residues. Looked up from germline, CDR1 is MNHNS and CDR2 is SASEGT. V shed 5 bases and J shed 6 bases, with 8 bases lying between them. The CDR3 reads CASSRAGEQYV. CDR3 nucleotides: TGTGCCAGCAGTAGGGCTGGCGAGCAGTACGTC.

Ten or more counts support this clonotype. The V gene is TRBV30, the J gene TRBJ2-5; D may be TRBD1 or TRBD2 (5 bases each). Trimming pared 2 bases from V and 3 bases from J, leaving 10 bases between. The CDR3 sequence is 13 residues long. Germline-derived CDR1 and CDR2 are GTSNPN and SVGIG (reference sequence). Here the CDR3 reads CAWSLGDKETQYF. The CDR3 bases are TGTGCCTGGAGTCTGGGGGATAAAGAGACCCAGTACTTC.